This TCR beta chain was identified during a study of blood T cell repertoires in COVID-19. For the study at large: From T cells, B-cell-depleted T cells, or PBMCs came the material, which was cDNA or gDNA.

Data came from immunoSEQ multiplex PCR; TCRdb stores just in-frame clones and leaves some out. The sample has 100,000 to 120,000 clones, 85% to 90% seen once. The sample comprised peripheral blood. The TCR sequence derives from a man over 45 with acute or convalescent COVID-19.

CDR3 residues: CASSFGQGGNTEAFF. The CDR3 DNA reads TGTGCCAGCAGCTTCGGACAGGGGGGGAACACTGAAGCTTTCTTT. The chain uses TRBV7-2 and TRBJ1-1; 10 positions agree with TRBD1. CDR1 and CDR2 (germline): SGHTA, FQGNSA. The CDR3 extends over 15 amino acids. V lost 3 bases to trimming and J lost 1 base; unmatched junction nucleotides: 2.